The 20 T cell receptor beta chains reported below all come from one sample, sequenced in a study of beta chain features in type 1 diabetes. cDNA synthesis used the whole RNA isolate, giving expressed TCRB sequences. Produced via immunoSEQ multiplex PCR; TCRdb's table is partial and in-frame only. The sample includes around 240,000 clones, 7.5% to 10% seen only once; the top ten take about 0.037%. The specimen was naive CD4+ T cells from blood. These receptors originate from a woman younger than 30 in good health.

This chain connects TRBV19 to TRBJ1-2; D perhaps matches TRBD1 (5 bases). This CDR3 region has 14 residues. Germline V gives CDR1 LNHDA, CDR2 SQIVND (reference sequence). Trimming stripped 1 base from V and 6 bases from J, with 12 bases between. Here the CDR3 DNA reads TGTGCCAGTAGTATAGCCGGGGGGGTCGATGGCTACACCTTC. This sequence encodes CASSIAGGVDGYTF.

This clone was found a few times. The V call is TRBV7-3, the J call TRBJ1-3; 7 nucleotides align to TRBD1. Germline assignment: CDR1 SGHTA and CDR2 FQGTGA. The J segment lost 0 bases and the V segment lost 5 bases, leaving 10 bases of the junction unmatched. This CDR3 has 17 residues. CDR3 in amino acids: CASSPRQGPSSGNTIYF. The CDR3 DNA follows: TGTGCCAGCAGCCCCCGACAGGGACCTTCCTCTGGAAACACCATATATTTT. Using reference TRBV7-3 and TRBJ1-3 for the parts outside the CDR3, the full variable domain is GAGVSQTPSNKVTEKGKYVELRCDPISGHTALYWYRQSLGQGPEFLIYFQGTGAADDSGLPNDRFFAVRPEGSVSTLKIQRTERGDSAVYLCASSPRQGPSSGNTIYFGEGSWLTVV.

This clone appeared a few times. The rearrangement joins TRBV29-1 to TRBJ1-3; no clear D. The CDR3 covers 13 residues. Germline V gene sequence: CDR1 SQVTM, CDR2 ANQGSEA. V lost 5 bases and J lost 0, with 8 bases in between. The CDR3 nucleotides are TGCAGCGTTCGGTCGAGCTCTGGAAACACCATATATTTT. Protein product: CSVRSSSGNTIYF.

This clone occurred a few times. V and J are TRBV12-5 and TRBJ1-5; 9 nucleotides agree with TRBD1. The germline gives CDR1 LGHNT, CDR2 FRNRAP. V shed 6 bases and J 6 bases; nucleotides not matched to a gene: 9. This CDR3 contains 15 residues. The CDR3 DNA sequence: TGTGCTAGTGGGCCGGGACAGGGCGTTAGTCAGCCCCAGCATTTT. Translating it yields CASGPGQGVSQPQHF.

This clone has only a few counts. CDR3 bases: TGTGCCAGCAGCGCTCAGGGATACAATCAGCCCCAGCATTTT. This translates into CASSAQGYNQPQHF. The genes are TRBV9 and TRBJ1-5; a possible D gene is TRBD1 (5 bases). Germline CDR1 reads SGDLS; CDR2 reads YYNGEE. V lost 3 bases, J lost 3 bases, and 10 bases lay in between. The CDR3 has 14 residues.

This chain uses TRBV18 with TRBJ2-7; possibly TRBD1 for D (5 bases). Germline CDR1 is KGHSH and CDR2 is LQKENI. The length of the CDR3 is 13 residues. V lost 6 bases and J 1 base, leaving 10 bases between the germline ends. The CDR3: CASSVGRSYEQYF. The DNA of the CDR3 is TGTGCCAGCTCTGTGGGGCGTTCCTACGAGCAGTACTTC.

DNA of the CDR3: TGTGCCAGCAGCCCGGGAGGGAGGGACACTGAAGCTTTCTTT. It specifies CASSPGGRDTEAFF. This rearrangement joins TRBV7-3 to TRBJ1-1; D gene ambiguous. CDR1 is SGHTA and CDR2 is FQGTGA in the germline V gene. The CDR3 sequence is 14 residues long. Trimming removed 5 bases from V and 3 bases from J, with 13 bases in between.

The chain employs TRBV19 and TRBJ2-3, with TRBD1 as a possible D gene (7 bases). The CDR3 totals 15 residues. Germline loops: CDR1 LNHDA, CDR2 SQIVND (reference sequence). The V and J ends lost 7 bases and 8 bases respectively, with 22 bases between them. CDR3 protein: CASNIQGEAQITQYF. The CDR3 DNA reads as TGTGCCAGTAATATTCAGGGGGAGGCACAGATTACGCAGTATTTT. The full variable domain, with the rest looked up from reference TRBV19 and TRBJ2-3, is DGGITQSPKYLFRKEGQNVTLSCEQNLNHDAMYWYRQDPGQGLRLIYYSQIVNDFQKGDIAEGYSVSREKKESFPLTVTSAQKNPTAFYLCASNIQGEAQITQYFGPGTRLTVL.

The DNA of the CDR3 is TGTGCCACCAGCAGCCGGACAGGGGGATACTATAATTCACCCCTCCACTTT. The encoded protein is CATSSRTGGYYNSPLHF. J is TRBJ1-6 and V is TRBV15, with 10 positions matching TRBD1. Trimming cost V 3 bases and J 3 bases; bases outside gene matches: 5. Germline V gene sequence: CDR1 LNHNV, CDR2 YYDKDF (reference sequence). This CDR3 is 17 amino acids long.

This clone was recorded a few times. CDR3 residues: CASSVAHGQGGIHEQYF. CDR3 bases: TGTGCCAGCAGCGTAGCCCACGGACAGGGGGGTATCCACGAGCAGTACTTC. The chain couples TRBV9 to TRBJ2-7, with 10 positions matching TRBD1. The V gene end was trimmed by 0 bases and the J gene end by 5 bases; junction bases not matched to a gene: 11. The germline CDR1 and CDR2 sequences are SGDLS and YYNGEE. There are 17 residues in the CDR3.

V gene TRBV5-1 combines with J gene TRBJ1-2; 9 nucleotides match TRBD1. Per germline, CDR1 SGHRS and CDR2 YFSETQ. The CDR3 loop spans 16 amino acids. The V segment lost 3 bases and the J segment 5 bases; nucleotides outside the gene matches: 11. This CDR3 is CASSWVTTGQGYGYTF. The CDR3, as DNA: TGCGCCAGCAGCTGGGTTACCACGGGACAGGGATATGGCTACACCTTC.

This clone was counted ten times or more. V gene TRBV7-9 combines with J gene TRBJ2-6, with 11 bases that match TRBD1. V lost 4 bases and J lost 2; bases outside the gene matches: 7. The length of the CDR3 is 18 residues. Germline V gene data show CDR1 as SEHNR and CDR2 as FQNEAQ (reference sequence). CDR3 DNA: TGTGCCAGCAGCTCTCGGACAGGGGGCGCGACTGGGGCCAACGTCCTGACTTTC. Translating gives CASSSRTGGATGANVLTF.

The chain has TRBV7-9 and TRBJ2-1; TRBD2 matches 9 bases. Losses at the gene ends were 6 bases for V and 5 bases for J; bases not matched to a gene: 14. This CDR3 region has 17 residues. The germline gives CDR1 SEHNR, CDR2 FQNEAQ (reference sequence). As DNA, the CDR3 is TGTGCCAGCAGTACACGGGGCGGGGGGGCCCAGGACAATGAGCAGTTCTTC. Amino acid sequence: CASSTRGGGAQDNEQFF.

This clone has just a few counts. V and J are TRBV30 and TRBJ2-6; 8 bases match TRBD1. The CDR3 loop spans 18 amino acids. V shed 1 base and J 4 bases; nucleotides not matched to a gene: 12. CDR1 and CDR2 from the germline V gene are GTSNPN and SVGIG (reference sequence). For the CDR3, the DNA is TGTGCCTGGAGTGGTCGCAGGGGGCGTGCGTGGGGGGCCAACGTCCTGACTTTC. It is translated as CAWSGRRGRAWGANVLTF.

This clone appeared a few times. The V and J genes are TRBV21-1 and TRBJ2-1; the D segment call TRBD1 is taken from the table without a DNA check. TRBV21-1 is tagged as a pseudogene. This CDR3 comprises 14 residues. This CDR3 is CASSEGQGKNEQFF. The CDR3 nucleotides read TGTGCCAGCAGCGAGGGACAGGGAAAGAATGAGCAGTTCTTC.

The rearrangement joins TRBV30 to TRBJ1-1; possible D gene TRBD1, 5 bases. Germline CDR1 reads GTSNPN; CDR2 reads SVGIG (reference sequence). CDR3 size: 15 residues. Trimming removed 0 bases at V and 6 bases at J, with 17 bases between. CDR3 in DNA: TGTGCCTGGAGTGTACTGGGCAGGGTAGAGGCTGAAGCTTTCTTT. Protein sequence: CAWSVLGRVEAEAFF. Combining the CDR3 with reference TRBV30 and TRBJ1-1 gives the whole variable domain SQTIHQWPATLVQPVGSPLSLECTVEGTSNPNLYWYRQAAGRGLQLLFYSVGIGQISSEVPQNLSASRPQDRQFILSSKKLLLSDSGFYLCAWSVLGRVEAEAFFGQGTRLTVV.

Only a few counts were recorded for this clone. The chain carries TRBV9 and TRBJ2-1; possibly TRBD1 for D (6 bases). This CDR3 contains 15 residues. The V end lost 0 bases, the J end lost 4 bases, and 11 bases lay between the germline ends. CDR1 and CDR2 from the germline V gene are SGDLS and YYNGEE. CDR3 protein: CASSVVGDKYNEQFF. In DNA form, the CDR3 reads TGTGCCAGCAGCGTAGTAGGGGACAAGTACAATGAGCAGTTCTTC. Combining the CDR3 with reference TRBV9 and TRBJ2-1 gives the whole variable domain DSGVTQTPKHLITATGQRVTLRCSPRSGDLSVYWYQQSLDQGLQFLIQYYNGEERAKGNILERFSAQQFPDLHSELNLSSLELGDSALYFCASSVVGDKYNEQFFGPGTRLTVL.

Only a few counts were recorded for this clone. V and J are TRBV5-4 and TRBJ1-4; 8 bases are a match to TRBD1. With 4 bases clipped from V and 4 bases from J, the junction kept 6 bases outside the gene matches. Germline loops: CDR1 SGHNT, CDR2 YYREEE (reference sequence). The CDR3 spans 15 residues. CDR3 bases: TGTGCCAGCAGCCCAAGACAGGGGAGTAATGAAAAACTGTTTTTT. Translation gives CASSPRQGSNEKLFF.

The chain joins TRBV5-6 to TRBJ1-2; D might be TRBD1 (5 bases). Germline CDR1 and CDR2: SGHDT and YYEEEE. V dropped 4 bases and J dropped 2 bases, with 12 bases sitting between them. This CDR3 spans 14 amino acids. The CDR3 loop is CASSLGQSNYGYTF. For the CDR3, the DNA is TGTGCCAGCAGCCTTGGACAATCGAACTATGGCTACACCTTC.

This clone occurred a few times. The V gene is TRBV19, the J gene TRBJ1-2; 10 bases line up with TRBD1. Germline V CDR1 and CDR2: LNHDA, SQIVND (reference sequence). The CDR3 has 16 amino acids. After removal of 5 bases from V and 7 bases from J, the junction contained 13 bases not matched to a gene. The CDR3 here is CASSFVGTGVSAGYTF. CDR3 coding DNA: TGTGCCAGTAGTTTCGTTGGGACAGGGGTTTCAGCTGGCTACACCTTC. The full variable domain, its missing parts supplied by reference TRBV19 and TRBJ1-2, is DGGITQSPKYLFRKEGQNVTLSCEQNLNHDAMYWYRQDPGQGLRLIYYSQIVNDFQKGDIAEGYSVSREKKESFPLTVTSAQKNPTAFYLCASSFVGTGVSAGYTFGSGTRLTVV.